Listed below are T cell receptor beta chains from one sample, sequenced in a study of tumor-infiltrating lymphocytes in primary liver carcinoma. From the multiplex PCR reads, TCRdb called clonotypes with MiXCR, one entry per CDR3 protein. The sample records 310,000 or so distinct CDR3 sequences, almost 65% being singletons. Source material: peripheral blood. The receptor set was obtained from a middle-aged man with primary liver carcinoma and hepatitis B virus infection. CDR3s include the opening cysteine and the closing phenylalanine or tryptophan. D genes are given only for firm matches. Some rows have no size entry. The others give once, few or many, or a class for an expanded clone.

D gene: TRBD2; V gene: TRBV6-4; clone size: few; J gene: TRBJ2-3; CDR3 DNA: TGTGCCAGCAGTGACTCGACTAGCGGGAGCACAGATACGCAGTATTTT; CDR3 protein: CASSDSTSGSTDTQYF
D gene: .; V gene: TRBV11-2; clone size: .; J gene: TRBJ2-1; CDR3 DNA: TGTGCCTGCACCCTGTGGACAGTACCTAACAATGAGCAGTTCTTC; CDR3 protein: CACTLWTVPNNEQFF
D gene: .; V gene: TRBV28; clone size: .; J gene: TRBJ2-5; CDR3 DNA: TGTGCCAGCAGTTTCCCTAACGGAGGGACCCAGTACTTC; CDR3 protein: CASSFPNGGTQYF
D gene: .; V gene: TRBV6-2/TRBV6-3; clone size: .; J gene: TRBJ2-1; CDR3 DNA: TGTGCCAGCAGTTACGAACAGAATGAGCAGTTCTTC; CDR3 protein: CASSYEQNEQFF
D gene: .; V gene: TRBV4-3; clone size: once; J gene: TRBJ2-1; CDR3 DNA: TGCGCCAGCAGCCAAGCCCTGACAACGAACAATGAGCAGTTCTTC; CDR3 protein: CASSQALTTNNEQFF
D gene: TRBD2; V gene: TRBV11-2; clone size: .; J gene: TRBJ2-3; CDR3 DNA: TGTGCCAGCGTCCAGGGTAGCGGGGGGCTCACAGATACGCAGTATTTT; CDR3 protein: CASVQGSGGLTDTQYF
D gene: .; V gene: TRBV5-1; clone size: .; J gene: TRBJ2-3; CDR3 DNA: TGCGCCAGCAGCCAGAACGTCGGGGCCACAGATACGCAATATTTT; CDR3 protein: CASSQNVGATDTQYF
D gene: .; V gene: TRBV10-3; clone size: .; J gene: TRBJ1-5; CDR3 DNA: TGTGCCATCAGTGAGGGGGGGAACAATCGGCCCCAGCATTTT; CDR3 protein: CAISEGGNNRPQHF
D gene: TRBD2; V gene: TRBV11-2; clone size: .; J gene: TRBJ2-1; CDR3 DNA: TGTGCCAGCAGCCCCCGGACTAGCGGGAACTCATACGATGAGCAGTTCTTC; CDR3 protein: CASSPRTSGNSYDEQFF
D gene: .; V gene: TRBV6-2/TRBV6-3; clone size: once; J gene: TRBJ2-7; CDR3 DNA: TGTGCCAGCAGTTACTTCGGGTCTGCCTACGAACAGAACTTC; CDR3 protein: CASSYFGSAYEQNF
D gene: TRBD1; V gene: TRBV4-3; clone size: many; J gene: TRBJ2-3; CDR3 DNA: TGCGCCAGCAGCCAAGATCGGGGACAGGGGGCCGTCGCAGATACGCAGTATTTT; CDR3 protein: CASSQDRGQGAVADTQYF
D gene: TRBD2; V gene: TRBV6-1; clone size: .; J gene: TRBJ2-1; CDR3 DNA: TGTGCCAGCATCCCAGCGGGGGCGTTCAATGAGCAGTTCTTC; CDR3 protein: CASIPAGAFNEQFF
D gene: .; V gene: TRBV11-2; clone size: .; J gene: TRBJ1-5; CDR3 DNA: TGTGCCAGCAGAGTTCGCTTTAGCCTACAGGGAATCGGCCAGCATTTT; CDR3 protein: CASRVRFSLQGIGQHF
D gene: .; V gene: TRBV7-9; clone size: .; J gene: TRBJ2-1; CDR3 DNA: TGTGCCAGCAGCTTAGGCGGGGTCCCCTACAACGAGCAGTTCTTC; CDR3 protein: CASSLGGVPYNEQFF
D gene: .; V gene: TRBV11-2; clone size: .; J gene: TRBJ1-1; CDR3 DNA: TGTGTCAACAGTTTAACCATTGAAGCTTTCTTT; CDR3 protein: CVNSLTIEAFF
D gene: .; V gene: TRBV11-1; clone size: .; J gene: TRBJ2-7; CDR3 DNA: TGTGCCAGCAGCCCCGACATGGACGAGCAGTACTTC; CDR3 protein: CASSPDMDEQYF
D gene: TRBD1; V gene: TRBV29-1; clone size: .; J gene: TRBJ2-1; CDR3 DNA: TGCAGCGTCCGACAGGGGGGCAATAAGCACTTCTTC; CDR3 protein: CSVRQGGNKHFF
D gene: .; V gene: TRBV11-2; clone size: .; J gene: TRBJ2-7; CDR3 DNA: TGTGCCAGCAGCTTAGGCAAGGTAGAGCAATACTTC; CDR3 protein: CASSLGKVEQYF
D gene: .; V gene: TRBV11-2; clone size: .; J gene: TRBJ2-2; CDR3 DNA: TGTGCCAGCAGCCCGATAGTGGGAGAGCCCCCCGGGGAGCTGTTTTTT; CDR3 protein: CASSPIVGEPPGELFF
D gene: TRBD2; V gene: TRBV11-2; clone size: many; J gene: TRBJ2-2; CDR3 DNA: TGTGCCAGCAGCGATCTAGCGGGAGGATATACCGGGGAGCTGTTTTTT; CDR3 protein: CASSDLAGGYTGELFF
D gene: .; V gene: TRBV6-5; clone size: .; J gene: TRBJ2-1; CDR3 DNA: TGTGCCAACAGGAACAGGGGGGGAGGCTACAATGAGCAGTTCTTC; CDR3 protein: CANRNRGGGYNEQFF
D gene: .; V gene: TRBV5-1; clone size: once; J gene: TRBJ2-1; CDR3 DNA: TGCGCCAGCAGCCCGCCCCTTGACTCCTACAATGAGCAGTTCTTC; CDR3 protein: CASSPPLDSYNEQFF
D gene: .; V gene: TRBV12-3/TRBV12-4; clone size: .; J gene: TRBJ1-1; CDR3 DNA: TGTGCCAGCAGTTCCAGGGTGGCCACTGAAACTTTCTTT; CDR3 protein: CASSSRVATETFF
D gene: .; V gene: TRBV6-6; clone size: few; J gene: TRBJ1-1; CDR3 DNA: TGTGCCAGCAGCGACAGGAACATGAACACTGAAGCTTTCTTT; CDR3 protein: CASSDRNMNTEAFF
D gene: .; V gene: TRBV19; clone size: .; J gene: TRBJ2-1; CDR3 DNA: TGTGCCAGTAGTATGGCCAATAAGCAGTTCTTC; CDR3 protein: CASSMANKQFF
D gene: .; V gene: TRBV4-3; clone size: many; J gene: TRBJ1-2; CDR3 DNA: TGCGCCAGCAGCCAAGGAGTAGGGAGTAGCTATGGCTACACCTTC; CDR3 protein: CASSQGVGSSYGYTF
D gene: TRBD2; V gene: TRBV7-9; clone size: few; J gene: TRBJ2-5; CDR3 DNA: TGTGCCAGCAGCTTTACTAGCGCCCAAGAGACCCAGTACTTC; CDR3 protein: CASSFTSAQETQYF
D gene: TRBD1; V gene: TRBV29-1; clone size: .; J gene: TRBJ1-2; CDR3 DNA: TGCAGCGTTGAAAAGGGGGCGGGTGGCTGCACCTTC; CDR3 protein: CSVEKGAGGCTF
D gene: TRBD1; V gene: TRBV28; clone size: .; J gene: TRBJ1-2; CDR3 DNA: TGTGCCAGCAGTCGCGGGACAGGGGGCAACTATGACTACACCTTC; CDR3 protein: CASSRGTGGNYDYTF
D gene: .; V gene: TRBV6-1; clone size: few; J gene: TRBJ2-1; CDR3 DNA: TGTGCCAGCAGTGAGAAGGGGACGGGGGAGCAGTTCTTC; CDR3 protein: CASSEKGTGEQFF
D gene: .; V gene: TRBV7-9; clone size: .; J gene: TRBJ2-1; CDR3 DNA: TGTGCCAGCAGCCCAGTGGGGATTCTTCAGTTCTTC; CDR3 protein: CASSPVGILQFF
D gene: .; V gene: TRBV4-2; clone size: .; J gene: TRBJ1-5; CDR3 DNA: TGCGCCAGAAGCCAAGATGCGGGGTATAGCAATCAGCCCCAGCATTTT; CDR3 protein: CARSQDAGYSNQPQHF
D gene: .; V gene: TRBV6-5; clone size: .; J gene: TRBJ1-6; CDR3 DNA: TGTGCCAGCAGTTTACGGGCGATTTCACCCCTCCATTTT; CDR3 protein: CASSLRAISPLHF
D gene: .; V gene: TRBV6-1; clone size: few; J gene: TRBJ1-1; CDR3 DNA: TGTGCCAACAGTGAAGTGGGGGGAAAGGTGGCTTTCTTT; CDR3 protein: CANSEVGGKVAFF
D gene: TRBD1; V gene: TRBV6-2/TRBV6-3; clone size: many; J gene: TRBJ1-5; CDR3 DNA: TGTGCCAGCAATGACAGGGGAGGCAATCAGCCCCAGCATTTT; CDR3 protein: CASNDRGGNQPQHF
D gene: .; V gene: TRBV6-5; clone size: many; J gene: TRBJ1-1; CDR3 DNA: TGTGCCAGCAGTTACCAATTTCCGGGACCCTTAGGAACTGAAGCTTTCTTT; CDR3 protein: CASSYQFPGPLGTEAFF
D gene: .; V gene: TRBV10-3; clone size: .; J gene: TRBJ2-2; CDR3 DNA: TGTGCCATCAGTGTGGACACCGGGGAGCTGTTTTTT; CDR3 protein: CAISVDTGELFF
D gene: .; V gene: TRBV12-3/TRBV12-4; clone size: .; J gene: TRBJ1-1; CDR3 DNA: TGTGCCAGCTATCTGGGAGGGGGAGACACTGAAGCTTTCTTT; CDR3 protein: CASYLGGGDTEAFF
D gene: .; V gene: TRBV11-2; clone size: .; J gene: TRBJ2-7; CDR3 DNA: TGTGCCAGCAACCCCCAATGGTACGAGCACTACTTC; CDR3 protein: CASNPQWYEHYF
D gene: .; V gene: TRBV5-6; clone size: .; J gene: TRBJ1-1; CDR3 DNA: TGTGCCGGCAGCTTGGGATGGGGCTCTGAAGCTTTCTTT; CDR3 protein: CAGSLGWGSEAFF
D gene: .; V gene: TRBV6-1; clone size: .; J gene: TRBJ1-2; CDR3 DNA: TGTGCCAGCAACGGACCCTCGGGACGCCGATTCTATGGCTACATCTTC; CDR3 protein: CASNGPSGRRFYGYIF
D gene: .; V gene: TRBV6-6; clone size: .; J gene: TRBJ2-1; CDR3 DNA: TGTGCCAGCAGTGCCCTGTTGGGGGCGTTAGGATCCAATGAGCAGTTCTTC; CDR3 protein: CASSALLGALGSNEQFF
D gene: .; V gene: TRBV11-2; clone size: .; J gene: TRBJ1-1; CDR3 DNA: TGTGCCTGCGGCTTCGGGACGGGGGTGGCTGAAGCTTTCTTT; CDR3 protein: CACGFGTGVAEAFF
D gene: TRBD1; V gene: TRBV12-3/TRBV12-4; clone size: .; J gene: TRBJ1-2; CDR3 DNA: TGTGCCAGCAGCCGGACAGGGGACTATGAGTACACCTTC; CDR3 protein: CASSRTGDYEYTF
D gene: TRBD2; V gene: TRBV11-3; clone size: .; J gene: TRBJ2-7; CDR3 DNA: TGCGCCAGCAGCTTTCGGGAGGGCTCCGGACAGTACTTC; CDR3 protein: CASSFREGSGQYF